This is a list of T cell receptor beta chains from one sample in a study of T cell repertoires in cytomegalovirus infection. Each CDR3 protein is one row after TCRdb ran MiXCR on the reads. The profile shows some 700,000 distinct CDR3 sequences, approximately 34% of them singletons. Sequenced input: PBMCs. The source of these receptors is a human donor in good health (CMV status not recorded). Some clones in this sample may be carry-over from other donors' samples. CDR3s include the opening cysteine and the closing phenylalanine or tryptophan. Each record gives: J gene, D gene, clone size, V gene, CDR3 protein, CDR3 DNA. A D gene is named only where the DNA matches it firmly. Not all rows give a size; the values are once, few, many and, for expanded clones, a class.

j_gene: TRBJ2-7; d_gene: -; abundance: few; v_gene: TRBV7-2; CDR3aa: CARSPWTEYEQYF; CDR3nt: TGTGCCAGAAGCCCCTGGACGGAATACGAGCAGTACTTC
j_gene: TRBJ2-7; d_gene: TRBD2; abundance: -; v_gene: TRBV27; CDR3aa: CASRLSAGGSYEQYF; CDR3nt: TGTGCCAGCCGTTTGTCCGCGGGAGGATCCTACGAGCAGTACTTC
j_gene: TRBJ1-4; d_gene: -; abundance: few; v_gene: TRBV2; CDR3aa: CASSERTRDEKLFF; CDR3nt: TGTGCCAGCAGTGAGAGAACAAGGGATGAAAAACTGTTTTTT
j_gene: TRBJ2-5; d_gene: -; abundance: few; v_gene: TRBV10-3; CDR3aa: CAISDDRQETQYF; CDR3nt: TGTGCCATCAGTGATGACCGTCAAGAGACCCAGTACTTC
j_gene: TRBJ2-5; d_gene: TRBD1; abundance: -; v_gene: TRBV7-6; CDR3aa: CASSRDRKGVVETQYF; CDR3nt: TGTGCCAGCAGCCGGGACAGGAAGGGGGTGGTAGAGACCCAGTACTTC
j_gene: TRBJ1-5; d_gene: TRBD1; abundance: -; v_gene: TRBV5-4; CDR3aa: CASSDRGFPPQHF; CDR3nt: TGTGCCAGCAGCGACAGGGGTTTTCCGCCCCAGCATTTT
j_gene: TRBJ1-2; d_gene: -; abundance: -; v_gene: TRBV27; CDR3aa: CASSIRGRSNYGYTF; CDR3nt: TGTGCCAGCAGTATTCGGGGCAGATCTAACTATGGCTACACCTTC
j_gene: TRBJ2-7; d_gene: -; abundance: few; v_gene: TRBV7-6; CDR3aa: CASSFSPVTDEQYF; CDR3nt: TGTGCCAGCAGCTTTTCCCCCGTTACCGACGAGCAGTACTTC
j_gene: TRBJ1-2; d_gene: TRBD1; abundance: -; v_gene: TRBV28; CDR3aa: CASSLGQSILYGYTF; CDR3nt: TGTGCCAGCAGTTTGGGACAGAGTATCCTGTATGGCTACACCTTC
j_gene: TRBJ2-1; d_gene: -; abundance: -; v_gene: TRBV28; CDR3aa: CASSSQAPSSYNEQFF; CDR3nt: TGTGCCAGCAGTTCCCAGGCCCCCAGCTCCTACAATGAGCAGTTCTTC
j_gene: TRBJ2-4; d_gene: TRBD2; abundance: few; v_gene: TRBV6-1; CDR3aa: CASSLILAGAQNIQYF; CDR3nt: TGTGCCAGCAGCCTGATACTAGCGGGAGCTCAAAACATTCAGTACTTC